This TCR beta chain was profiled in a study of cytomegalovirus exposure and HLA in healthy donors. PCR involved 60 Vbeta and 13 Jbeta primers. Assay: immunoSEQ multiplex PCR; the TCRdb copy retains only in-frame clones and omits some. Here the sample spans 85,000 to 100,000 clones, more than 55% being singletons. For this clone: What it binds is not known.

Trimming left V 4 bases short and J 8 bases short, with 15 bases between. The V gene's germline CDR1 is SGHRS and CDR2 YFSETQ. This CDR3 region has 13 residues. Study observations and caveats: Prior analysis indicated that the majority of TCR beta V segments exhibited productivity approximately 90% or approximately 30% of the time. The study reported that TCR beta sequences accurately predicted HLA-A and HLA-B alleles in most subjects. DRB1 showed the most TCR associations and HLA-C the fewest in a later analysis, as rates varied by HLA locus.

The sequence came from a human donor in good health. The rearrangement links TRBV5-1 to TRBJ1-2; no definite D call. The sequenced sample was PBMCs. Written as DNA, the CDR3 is TGCGCCAGCAGCCCGGTAGTCTCTCGGGGCTACACCTTC. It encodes CASSPVVSRGYTF.